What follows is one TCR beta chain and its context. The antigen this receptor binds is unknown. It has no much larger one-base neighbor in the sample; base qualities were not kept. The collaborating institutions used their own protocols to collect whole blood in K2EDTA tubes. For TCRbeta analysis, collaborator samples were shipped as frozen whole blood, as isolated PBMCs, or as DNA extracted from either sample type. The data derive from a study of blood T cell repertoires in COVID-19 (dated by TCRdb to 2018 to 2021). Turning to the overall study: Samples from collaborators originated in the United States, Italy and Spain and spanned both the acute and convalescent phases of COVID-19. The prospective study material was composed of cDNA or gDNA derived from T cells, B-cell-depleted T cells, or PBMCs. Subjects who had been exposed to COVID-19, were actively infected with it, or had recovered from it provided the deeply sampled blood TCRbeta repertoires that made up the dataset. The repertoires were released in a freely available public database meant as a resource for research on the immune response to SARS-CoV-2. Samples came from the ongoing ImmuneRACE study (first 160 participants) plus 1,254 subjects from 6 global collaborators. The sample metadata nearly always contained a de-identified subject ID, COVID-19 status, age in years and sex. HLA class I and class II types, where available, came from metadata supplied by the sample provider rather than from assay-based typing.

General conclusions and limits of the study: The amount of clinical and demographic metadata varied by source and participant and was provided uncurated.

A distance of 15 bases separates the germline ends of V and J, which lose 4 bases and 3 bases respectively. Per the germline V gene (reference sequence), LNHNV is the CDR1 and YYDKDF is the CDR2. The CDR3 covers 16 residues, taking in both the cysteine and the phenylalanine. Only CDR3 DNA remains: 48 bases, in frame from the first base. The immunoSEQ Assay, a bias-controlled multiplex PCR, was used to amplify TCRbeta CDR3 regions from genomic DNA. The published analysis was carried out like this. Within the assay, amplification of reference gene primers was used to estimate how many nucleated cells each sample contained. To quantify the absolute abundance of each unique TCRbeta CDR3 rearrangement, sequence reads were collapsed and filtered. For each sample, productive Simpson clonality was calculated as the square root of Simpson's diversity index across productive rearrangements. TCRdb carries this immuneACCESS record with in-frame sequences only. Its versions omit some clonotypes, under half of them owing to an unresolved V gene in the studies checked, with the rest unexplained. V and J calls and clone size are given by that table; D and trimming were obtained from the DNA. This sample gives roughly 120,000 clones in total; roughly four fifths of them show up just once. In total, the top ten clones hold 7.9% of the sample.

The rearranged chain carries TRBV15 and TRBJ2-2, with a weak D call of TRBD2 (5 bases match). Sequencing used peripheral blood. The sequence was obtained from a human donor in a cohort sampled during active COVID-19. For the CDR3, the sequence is CATSILRAKHTGELFF. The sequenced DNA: TGTGCCACCAGCATCCTGAGGGCCAAGCACACCGGGGAGCTGTTTTTT.